Each of the 13 T cell receptor beta chains below was sequenced from the same sample in a study of blood T cell repertoires in COVID-19. This table comes from immunoSEQ multiplex PCR, and its TCRdb copy is limited to in-frame clones, with some not included. This sample has 430,000 or so clones, with around 89% found just once. Sequences were obtained from PBMCs or T cells enriched from blood (not recorded which). These receptors all come from a woman aged 35 to 49 who had recovered from COVID-19.

The chain employs TRBV14 and TRBJ2-7, with D maybe TRBD2 (6 bases). Between the trimmed V and J ends, which lost 1 base and 2 bases, there was a span of 9 bases. The CDR3 spans 14 residues. The germline V gene has CDR1 SGHDN and CDR2 FVKESK. CDR3 nucleotides: TGTGCCAGCAGCCAAGGACTAGGTACCTACGAGCAGTACTTC. It codes for CASSQGLGTYEQYF. The full variable domain, its missing parts supplied by reference TRBV14 and TRBJ2-7, is EAGVTQFPSHSVIEKGQTVTLRCDPISGHDNLYWYRRVMGKEIKFLLHFVKESKQDESGMPNNRFLAERTGGTYSTLKVQPAELEDSGVYFCASSQGLGTYEQYFGPGTRLTVT.

The chain carries TRBV5-1 and TRBJ2-7; a possible D gene is TRBD2 (7 bases). There are 15 residues in the CDR3. CDR1 and CDR2 from the germline V gene are SGHRS and YFSETQ. V lost 4 bases and J 3 bases, leaving 17 bases between the germline ends. CDR3 DNA: TGCGCCAGCAGCCTACGGGACGGGGGGCACTACGAGCAGTACTTC. As protein: CASSLRDGGHYEQYF.

This clone occurred a few times. The chain is built from TRBV27 and TRBJ2-2, with 9 bases that match TRBD1. V lost 4 bases and J lost 4; bases outside the gene matches: 4. CDR3 length: 15 amino acids. In germline, CDR1 is MNHEY, CDR2 SMNVEV (reference sequence). The CDR3 sequence: CASSYTGGITGELFF. The CDR3 bases are TGTGCCAGCAGTTACACAGGGGGCATCACCGGGGAGCTGTTTTTT.

This chain links TRBV7-6 with TRBJ1-4, with TRBD1 identical over 9 bases. The J segment lost 5 bases and the V segment lost 5 bases, leaving 6 bases of the junction unmatched. The CDR3 extends over 15 amino acids. Germline-derived CDR1 and CDR2 are SGHVS and FNYEAQ. CDR3 nucleotides: TGTGCCAGCAGCCTACAGGGGGCGCAGAATGAAAAACTGTTTTTT. The encoded protein is CASSLQGAQNEKLFF.

V gene TRBV6-6 combines with J gene TRBJ1-2, with D maybe TRBD1 (5 bases). V was clipped by 6 bases and J by 0 bases, with 17 bases between them. The CDR3 extends over 16 amino acids. CDR1 is MNHNY, CDR2 SVGAGI, per germline (reference sequence). The CDR3 loop is CASSRGGGGTNYGYTF. CDR3 nucleotide sequence: TGTGCCAGCAGCCGCGGTGGTGGGGGGACTAACTATGGCTACACCTTC.

This chain connects TRBV4-3 to TRBJ2-1, with TRBD2 matching 8 bases. With 4 bases clipped from V and 4 bases from J, the junction kept 6 bases outside the gene matches. There are 15 residues in the CDR3. The V gene's germline CDR1 is LGHNA and CDR2 YSLEER. CDR3 in amino acids: CASSPREGPYNEQFF. CDR3 in DNA: TGCGCCAGCAGCCCCCGGGAGGGTCCATACAATGAGCAGTTCTTC.

The rearrangement links TRBV7-2 to TRBJ2-7, with 7 bases matching TRBD1. The CDR3 has 17 residues. From germline, CDR1 is SGHTA and CDR2 FQGNSA. J gave up 3 bases and V 4 bases, and 15 bases lay outside the gene matches. CDR3 loop: CASSSPQIDRAHYEQYF. The CDR3 DNA reads TGTGCCAGCAGCTCACCGCAGATAGACAGGGCCCACTACGAGCAGTACTTC.

The rearrangement joins TRBV7-2 to TRBJ1-1, with TRBD1 identical over 10 bases. The CDR3 covers 16 residues. Unmatched junction bases numbered 5, after V lost 4 bases and J lost 0 bases. The germline gives CDR1 SGHTA, CDR2 FQGNSA. CDR3 nucleotide sequence: TGTGCCAGCAGCTGGGACAGGGGCCGGCTGAACACTGAAGCTTTCTTT. Amino acids: CASSWDRGRLNTEAFF.

The rearrangement uses TRBV25-1 and TRBJ2-3; 16 positions match TRBD2. V lost 3 bases and J lost 6; bases outside the gene matches: 3. The germline CDR1 and CDR2 sequences are MGHDK and SYGVNS. The CDR3 contains 16 residues. The CDR3 sequence: CASSDKGLAGGDTQYF. The DNA of the CDR3 is TGTGCCAGCAGTGACAAGGGACTAGCGGGAGGGGATACGCAGTATTTT.

The chain couples TRBV15 to TRBJ2-1; D is possibly TRBD2 (6 bases). Looked up from germline, CDR1 is LNHNV and CDR2 is YYDKDF (reference sequence). V shed 0 bases and J shed 9 bases, with 18 bases lying between them. This CDR3 is built from 16 residues. The CDR3 bases are TGTGCCACCAGCAGAGAGCCTTGGATGGAGGGAGCTGAGCAGTTCTTC. As protein: CATSREPWMEGAEQFF.

This chain connects TRBV9 to TRBJ2-7; 13 bases align to TRBD2. The CDR3 contains 14 residues. The ends lost 4 bases at V and 4 bases at J; junction bases unmatched: 2. Germline V gene sequence: CDR1 SGDLS, CDR2 YYNGEE. CDR3 nucleotide sequence: TGTGCCAGCAGCAGGACTAGCGGGAGATACGAGCAGTACTTC. Amino acids: CASSRTSGRYEQYF.

This chain links TRBV19 with TRBJ1-1; perhaps TRBD1 as D (5 bases). CDR1 and CDR2 (germline): LNHDA, SQIVND (reference sequence). The V end was cut by 6 bases, the J end by 5 bases, with 16 bases between. CDR3 length: 14 amino acids. CDR3 DNA: TGTGCCAGTAGCCCGGGCCCAGGGCTGACTGAAGCTTTCTTT. Residues: CASSPGPGLTEAFF.

The chain recombines TRBV10-2 with TRBJ1-3; 11 bases are a match to TRBD1. J was trimmed by 4 bases and V by 8 bases; bases with no gene match: 1. The CDR3 is made up of 13 amino acids. Looked up from germline, CDR1 is WSHSY and CDR2 is SAAADI. CDR3 residues: CASGTGGGNTIYF. The CDR3 bases are TGCGCCAGCGGGACAGGGGGAGGAAACACCATATATTTT.